The entry that follows covers one T cell receptor (beta chain) sequence. No cognate antigen has been identified for it. Within one base of it there is no much larger clone, and no base qualities were kept. This record comes from a study of T-cell reconstitution after alpha-beta-depleted transplantation in children (dated by TCRdb to about 2016). About the full investigation: T-cell immune reconstitution after TCRalphabeta/CD19-depleted allogeneic hematopoietic cell transplantation in children was quantitatively tracked in the study by means of TCR repertoire profiling.

The CDR3 goes from the cysteine to the phenylalanine over 15 residues. Only the CDR3 portion is preserved as DNA: 45 bases, with reading frame beginning at the first base. The germline V gene supplies CDR1 MDHEN and CDR2 SYDVKM. The V and J ends are trimmed by 2 bases and 3 bases, leaving 13 bases between them. Study-wide findings and limitations: The frequencies of hyperexpanded clones fell over the following months, and after one year, T-cell counts and TCRbeta diversity were mostly attributed to newly produced T cells. Apparently early alphabetaT-cell count recovery about two months after transplant reportedly relied on only several hundred rapidly expanded clones derived from non-depleted graft cells. In some patients, high TCRbeta diversity at day 60 was attributed to recipient T cells and intrathymic progenitors that had survived conditioning.

The method behind the library was PCR. Sequencing took place on an Illumina HiSeq 2500. Molecular barcoding was employed in the preparation of TCR libraries, with unique molecular identifiers being used to normalize TCRbeta repertoire quantification. The public reads were quality trimmed at Q25 with fastp and then assembled into clones with MiXCR by TCRdb, keeping productive beta chains. Rows are unified per CDR3 protein, each entry keeping the most common DNA and genes. A total of about 600,000 distinct CDR3 sequences appear in this sample, 20% to 25% of them only once. The top ten hold 13% to 15% of the sample. In the paper's terms, the treatment or condition label means: allogeneic hematopoietic cell transplantation with graft depleted of TCRalphabeta T cells and CD19 B cells. TCRalphabeta/CD19-depleted allogeneic hematopoietic cell grafts were given to the transplant recipients, all of whom were children.

The receptor was isolated from a boy younger than two who had a stem cell transplant for acute myeloid leukemia, so the T cells may come from the graft donor. The V gene is TRBV28 and the J gene is TRBJ1-1, with the identity of the D gene unclear. The material sequenced was PBMCs, mostly from graft donor cells, taken 360 days after TCRalphabeta/CD19-depleted stem cell transplant. The DNA sequence is given as TGTGCCAGCAGTTTAGGAGGGAGGCGGGACACTGAAGCTTTCTTT. Translated, this is CASSLGGRRDTEAFF.